The 7 T cell receptor beta chains listed next were all sequenced from one sample in a study of Graves' ophthalmopathy and Graves' hyperthyroidism. Amplification of the TCR beta CDR3 regions used RNA transcripts (as template). First-round RT-PCR used HTBI primers; second-round multiplex PCR followed. TCRdb redid the calling of the multiplex PCR reads with MiXCR, one entry per CDR3 protein. The sample includes under 200,000 distinct CDR3 sequences, less than 45% seen only once; the top ten take approximately 5.5%. The sequenced sample consisted of peripheral blood. The receptors stem from a woman aged 40 to 55 with Graves' ophthalmopathy.

This clonotype has at least ten counts. The rearrangement uses TRBV3-1 and TRBJ2-6; D call uncertain. V was trimmed by 1 base and J by 1 base, leaving 5 bases between them. Per the germline V gene, CDR1 is LGHDT and CDR2 is YNNKEL (reference sequence). The CDR3 runs 15 residues. The CDR3 here is CASSQVRSGANVLTF. The CDR3 DNA sequence: TGTGCCAGCAGCCAAGTACGGTCTGGGGCCAACGTCCTGACTTTC. Full variable domain (remainder filled in from reference TRBV3-1 and TRBJ2-6): DTAVSQTPKYLVTQMGNDKSIKCEQNLGHDTMYWYKQDSKKFLKIMFSYNNKELIINETVPNRFSPKSPDKAHLNLHINSLELGDSAVYFCASSQVRSGANVLTFGAGSRLTVL.

This clonotype was recorded many times. This rearrangement joins TRBV19 to TRBJ2-2; no firm D call. Germline V gene lookup returns CDR1 LNHDA and CDR2 SQIVND (reference sequence). V was pared by 5 bases and J by 6 bases, with 10 bases between. This CDR3 contains 13 residues. CDR3 protein: CASSPRVAGELFF. The CDR3, as DNA: TGTGCCAGTAGTCCCCGTGTTGCCGGGGAGCTGTTTTTT. Based on the CDR3 plus reference TRBV19 and TRBJ2-2, the full variable domain is DGGITQSPKYLFRKEGQNVTLSCEQNLNHDAMYWYRQDPGQGLRLIYYSQIVNDFQKGDIAEGYSVSREKKESFPLTVTSAQKNPTAFYLCASSPRVAGELFFGEGSRLTVL.

There are many counts of this clonotype. This chain connects TRBV24-1 to TRBJ1-1; possibly TRBD1 for D (5 bases). Germline loops: CDR1 KGHDR, CDR2 SFDVKD. V lost 4 bases to trimming and J lost 5 bases, with 10 bases between them. The CDR3 runs 13 residues. CDR3 amino acids: CATSDSTVTEAFF. In nucleotides, the CDR3 is TGTGCCACCAGTGACTCGACAGTAACTGAAGCTTTCTTT.

This clonotype showed up many times. J is TRBJ1-6 and V is TRBV19; D call uncertain. The CDR3 is 12 amino acids. Between the trimmed V and J ends, which lost 8 bases and 13 bases, there was a span of 15 bases. CDR1 and CDR2 (germline): LNHDA, SQIVND (reference sequence). The CDR3 loop is CASRTGLAPLHF. CDR3 nucleotide sequence: TGTGCCAGTCGGACGGGCCTTGCGCCCCTCCACTTT.

This clonotype showed up many times. This sequence joins TRBV2 and TRBJ2-7; 7 bases line up with TRBD2. The CDR3 covers 12 residues. Germline V CDR1 and CDR2: SNHLY, FYNNEI. Trimming took 7 bases from V and 5 from J; bases not matched to a gene: 5. The CDR3: CASMREWDEQYF. The CDR3 nucleotides are TGTGCCAGCATGCGGGAGTGGGACGAGCAGTACTTC.

This clonotype was recorded once. J is TRBJ2-5 and V is TRBV27; D is perhaps TRBD2 (5 bases). Trimming removed 4 bases from V and 5 bases from J, with 11 bases in between. The CDR3 totals 13 residues. Germline V gives CDR1 MNHEY, CDR2 SMNVEV (reference sequence). The CDR3 sequence: CASSSLRRETQYF. The CDR3 coding sequence is TGTGCCAGCAGTTCACTGAGGAGGGAGACCCAGTACTTC.

This clonotype was recorded many times. This chain links TRBV29-1 with TRBJ2-7, with TRBD2 identical over 7 bases. V lost 4 bases and J lost 5; bases outside the gene matches: 11. CDR3 length equals 14 residues. CDR1 is SQVTM and CDR2 is ANQGSEA in the germline V gene. The CDR3 nucleotides read TGCAGCGTTGCCCCTCCGGGGAGGGTCCACGAGCAGTACTTC. Its translation is CSVAPPGRVHEQYF.